The clone carrying this T cell receptor (beta chain) was recorded a few times. Its cognate antigen is unknown. Libraries of TCR beta came from iRepertoire HTBI primers plus Arm-PCR of CDR3 regions. One entry per CDR3 protein results from TCRdb running MiXCR on the multiplex PCR reads. Of approximately 360,000 distinct CDR3 sequences in the sample, roughly 25% are singletons; the top ten hold around 30%. The data are from a study of regulatory T cells in long-lasting Graves disease. Study context: Those with persistent Graves' disease had received antithyroid drugs for over 5 years with positive TSH receptor antibodies. Study conclusions and caveats: Persistent Graves' disease cases displayed lower TCR diversity than newly diagnosed ones.

The sample's time point: persistent/refractory GD, antithyroid drugs over 5 years with positive TRAb. PBMC RNA was the source of the TCR library. The sequencing used peripheral blood mononuclear cells (PBMCs), collected when the disease was refractory, from a patient treated with antithyroid drugs. This TCR was recovered from a middle-aged woman with Graves disease.

The CDR3 DNA sequence: TGTGCCAGCAGCGAATACAGGGCGAGGAGCTCCTACGAGCAGTACTTC. As protein: CASSEYRARSSYEQYF. V usage is TRBV13 and J usage is TRBJ2-7; D may be TRBD1 (6 bases). This CDR3 comprises 16 residues. Trimming stripped 5 bases from V and 0 bases from J, with 17 bases between. Germline loops: CDR1 PRHDT, CDR2 FYEKMQ (reference sequence).